The sequence of this T cell receptor beta chain was determined in a study of CD8+ T cells in alopecia areata (dated 2018 in TCRdb). In terms of the full investigation: The treated patients, all with moderate-to-severe alopecia areata, were enrolled in an open-label pilot trial of oral tofacitinib given at 5 to 10 mg twice daily. Patients received tofacitinib for 6 to 18 months and were then followed off drug for 6 months to check for delayed response and recurrence. High-throughput TCRbeta sequencing was used to examine T cell clonal expansion in alopecia areata in both the C3H/HeJ mouse model and human patients. In humans, TCRbeta sequencing was performed on scalp tissue and on sorted CD4+ and CD8+ peripheral blood T cells from healthy controls and from patients with patchy or totalis/universalis alopecia areata. Patients on tofacitinib were biopsied at baseline and after 4 and 24 weeks of treatment, and several of the patients also had a later scalp biopsy. Scalp clonality was compared across normal scalp (n=4), patchy alopecia areata scalp (n=8), and alopecia totalis/universalis scalp (n=8). RNA came from the PAXgene miRNA kit for fixed scalp, the miRNeasy kit for PBMCs, and the RNeasy kit for mouse skin. immunoSEQ multiplex PCR using 35 Vbeta forward primers and 13 Jbeta reverse primers was used to amplify TCRbeta CDR3 regions. What the research found in general, with its limitations: Scalp TCR repertoire analysis is complicated because resident alphabeta T cells in normal human skin are also sequenced, whereas mouse skin is dominated by gammadelta T cells. Compared with normal scalp, lesional scalp had higher clonality and more expanded CD8+ clones, particularly in alopecia totalis/universalis, a pattern that suggests antigenic drive. Shared TCR sequences between patients were less evident than in mice, which may be partly attributable to HLA diversity in the patient population.

Libraries were constructed by the immunoSEQ multiplex PCR assay. To provide template for TCR sequencing, every sample had RNA extracted and reverse transcribed into cDNA. SuperScript III was used for first-strand cDNA synthesis, primed with a 2:1 mix of oligo-dT and random hexamers. Amplification bias was assessed with a synthetic immune receptor repertoire, and residual bias was removed computationally. The authors' pipeline ran thus. Raw reads were preprocessed to remove errors, and CDR3 was defined by IMGT conventions from the conserved cysteine to phenylalanine. Clonality was calculated as 1 minus Shannon entropy normalized by log2 of the number of productive unique TCRs. Whether scalp clones were CD4 or CD8 was inferred by matching scalp TCRbeta sequences against CD4 and CD8 repertoires sorted from blood. Sourced from immuneACCESS, this table was stored by TCRdb with only in-frame sequences that have V and J called. A share of the clones is absent; for the studies checked, an unresolved V gene accounts for under half, and the remainder has no known explanation. The V and J calls and the clone size are those of that table, but D and trimming were determined from the DNA. In all, the sample holds 100,000 to 150,000 clones, and 58% of those were seen once. The top ten hold 4.5% of the sample.

With regard to this clone: It lacks a known antigen. Per-base qualities were not stored, and no clone one base away is much larger.

The time point tag for this specimen amounts to: baseline before oral tofacitinib. From alopecia areata patients, peripheral blood was collected along with lesional scalp punch biopsies. After PBMCs were isolated by density centrifugation and stained for CD3, CD4 and CD8, a FACSAria was used to sort CD4+ and CD8+ T cells. Reading the germline V gene gives CDR1 SQVTM and CDR2 ANQGSEA. V lost 6 bases and J lost 0 bases, and the count of bases not matched to a germline gene is 6. The CDR3 goes from the cysteine to the phenylalanine over 14 residues. Only the CDR3 part of the read is kept: 42 bases, read in frame from the first base.

This clonotype originated in a human donor with alopecia areata. The rearranged segments are TRBV29-1 and TRBJ1-1, with 8 bases aligning to TRBD1. This specimen consisted of CD4+ T cells sorted from blood, obtained at week 0. The CDR3 reads as follows: CSVRGTGMNTEAFF. Read as DNA, the sequence is TGCAGCGTCCGAGGGACAGGCATGAACACTGAAGCTTTCTTT.